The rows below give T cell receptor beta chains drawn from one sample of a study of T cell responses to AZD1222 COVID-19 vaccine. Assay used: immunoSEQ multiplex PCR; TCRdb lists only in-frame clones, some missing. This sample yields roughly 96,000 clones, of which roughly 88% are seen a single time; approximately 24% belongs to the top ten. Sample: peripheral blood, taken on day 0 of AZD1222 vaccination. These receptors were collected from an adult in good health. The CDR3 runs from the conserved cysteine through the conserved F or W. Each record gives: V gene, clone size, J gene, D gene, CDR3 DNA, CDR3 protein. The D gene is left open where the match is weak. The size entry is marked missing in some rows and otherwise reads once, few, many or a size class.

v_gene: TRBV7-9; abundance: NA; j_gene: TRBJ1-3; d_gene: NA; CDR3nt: TGTGCCAGCAGCTTAACCCGCTCTGGAAACACCATATATTTT; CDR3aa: CASSLTRSGNTIYF
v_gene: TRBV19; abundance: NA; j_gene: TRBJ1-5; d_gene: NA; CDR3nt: TGTGCCAGTAGACGCGAGGGGGGGGATCACCCCCCCCAGCATTTT; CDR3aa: CASRREGGDHPPQHF
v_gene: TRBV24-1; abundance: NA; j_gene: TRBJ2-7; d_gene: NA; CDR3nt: TGTGCCACCAGCCCGGGACAGGGACGGGGAAGCGGGGGCCACGAGCAGTACTTC; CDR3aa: CATSPGQGRGSGGHEQYF
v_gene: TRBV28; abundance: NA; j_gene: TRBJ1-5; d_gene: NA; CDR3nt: TGTGCCAGCAGTTTGGCGGGGGCGGGGGGTCAGCCCCAGCATTTT; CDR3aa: CASSLAGAGGQPQHF
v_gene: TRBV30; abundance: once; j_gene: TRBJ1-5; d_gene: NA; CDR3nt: TGTGCCTGGAGTGGACTTGGGAGGCCCCAGCATTTT; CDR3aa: CAWSGLGRPQHF
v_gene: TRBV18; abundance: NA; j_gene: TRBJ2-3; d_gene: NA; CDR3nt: TGTGCCAGCTCACCCAGCACAGATACGCAGTATTTT; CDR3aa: CASSPSTDTQYF
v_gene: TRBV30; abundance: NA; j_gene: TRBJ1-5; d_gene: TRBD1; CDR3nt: TGTGCCTGGAGTGAGGCAGGGGGATTTGGCAATCAGCCCCAGCATTTT; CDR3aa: CAWSEAGGFGNQPQHF
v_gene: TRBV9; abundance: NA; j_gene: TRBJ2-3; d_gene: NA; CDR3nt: TGTGCCAGCAGCGTAGAGCCGCGTGGCGGGAAGGGTGATACGCAGTATTTT; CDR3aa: CASSVEPRGGKGDTQYF
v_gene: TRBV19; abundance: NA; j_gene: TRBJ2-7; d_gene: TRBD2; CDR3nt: TGTGCCAGTAGTCCCCAAGCGGCGGGAGGTATTTACGAGCAGTACTTC; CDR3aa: CASSPQAAGGIYEQYF
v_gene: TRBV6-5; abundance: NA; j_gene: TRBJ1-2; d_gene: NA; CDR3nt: TGTGCCAGCACTGCATCCAGGGGAAGGTTCACCTTC; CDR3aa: CASTASRGRFTF
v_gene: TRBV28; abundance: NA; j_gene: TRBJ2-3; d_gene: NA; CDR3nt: TGTGCCAGCAGTTTATGGGGAGACACGCAGTATTTT; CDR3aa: CASSLWGDTQYF
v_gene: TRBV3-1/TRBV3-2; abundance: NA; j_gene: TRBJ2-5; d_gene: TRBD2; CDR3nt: TGTGCCAGCACTAACCCCAGCGGGAGGGCCTACGAGACCCAGTACTTC; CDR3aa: CASTNPSGRAYETQYF
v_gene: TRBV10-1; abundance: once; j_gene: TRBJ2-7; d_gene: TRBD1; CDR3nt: TGCGCCAGCATGGGACAGGGGGGGCCCTACGAGCAGTACTTC; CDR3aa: CASMGQGGPYEQYF
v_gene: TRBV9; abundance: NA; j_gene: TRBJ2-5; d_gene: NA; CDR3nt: TGTGCCAGCACCGCTGGTCACGGACAAGAGACCCAGTACTTC; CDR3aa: CASTAGHGQETQYF
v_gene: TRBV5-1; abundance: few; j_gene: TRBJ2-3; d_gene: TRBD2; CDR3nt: TGCGCCAGCAGCTTGGCGGGACTAGCGGGAGTTGATACGCAGTATTTT; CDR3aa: CASSLAGLAGVDTQYF
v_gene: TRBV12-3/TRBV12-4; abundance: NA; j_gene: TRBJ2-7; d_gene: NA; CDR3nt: TGTGCCAGCAGTTTTTCCAGGGCCTACGAGCAGTACTTC; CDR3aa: CASSFSRAYEQYF
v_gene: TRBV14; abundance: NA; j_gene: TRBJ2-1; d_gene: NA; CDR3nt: TGTGCCAGCAGCCAGCTCAATGGGGAGCAGTTCTTC; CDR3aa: CASSQLNGEQFF
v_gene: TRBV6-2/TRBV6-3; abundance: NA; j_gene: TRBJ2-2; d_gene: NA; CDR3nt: TGTGCCAGCAGTTACCTGCGGGGCGGGGAGCTGTTTTTT; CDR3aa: CASSYLRGGELFF
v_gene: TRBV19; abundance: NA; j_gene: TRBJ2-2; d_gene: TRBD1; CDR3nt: TGTGCCAGTAGTATCCCAGGGGGCTATTCGGACACCGGGGAGCTGTTTTTT; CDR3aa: CASSIPGGYSDTGELFF
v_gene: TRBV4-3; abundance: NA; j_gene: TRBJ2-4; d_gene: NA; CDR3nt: TGCGCCAGCAGCCAAGAAGCATTTGGAAACATTCAGTACTTC; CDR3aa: CASSQEAFGNIQYF
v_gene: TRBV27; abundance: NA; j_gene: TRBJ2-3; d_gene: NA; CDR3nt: TGTGCCAGCAGTCCCCAGGCGGATACGCAGTATTTT; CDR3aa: CASSPQADTQYF
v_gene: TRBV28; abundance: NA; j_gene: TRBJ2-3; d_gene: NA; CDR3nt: TGTGCCAGCAGTTTAATCCAGTTCACAGATACGCAGTATTTT; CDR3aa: CASSLIQFTDTQYF
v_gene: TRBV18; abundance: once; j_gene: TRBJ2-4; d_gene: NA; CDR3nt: TGTGCCAGCTCACCACCGGGAAAGAGGGGCATTCAGTACTTC; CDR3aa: CASSPPGKRGIQYF
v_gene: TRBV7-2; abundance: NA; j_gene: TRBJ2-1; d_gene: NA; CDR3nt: TGTGCCAGCAGCCCGCTCGGGAGAACAGGCAATGAGCAGTTCTTC; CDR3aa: CASSPLGRTGNEQFF
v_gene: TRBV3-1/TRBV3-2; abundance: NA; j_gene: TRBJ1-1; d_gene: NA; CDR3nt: TGTGCCAGCAGCCAGAGCCCGAAGACTGAAGCTTTCTTT; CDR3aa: CASSQSPKTEAFF
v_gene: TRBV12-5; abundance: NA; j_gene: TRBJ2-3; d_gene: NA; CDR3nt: TGTGCTAGTGCCCCGGATGCAAATACGCAGTATTTT; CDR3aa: CASAPDANTQYF
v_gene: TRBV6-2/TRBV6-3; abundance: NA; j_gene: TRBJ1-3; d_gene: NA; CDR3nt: TGTGCCAGCAGTTCGGACTGGCCCTCTGGAAACACCATATATTTT; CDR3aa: CASSSDWPSGNTIYF
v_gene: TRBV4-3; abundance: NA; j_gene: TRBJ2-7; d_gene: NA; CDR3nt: TGCGCCAGCAGCCAAGACACGGACCCTTATACCGAGCAGTACTTC; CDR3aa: CASSQDTDPYTEQYF
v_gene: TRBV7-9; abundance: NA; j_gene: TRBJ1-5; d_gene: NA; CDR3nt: TGTGCCAGCACTCTCGGTCGGGGGGGAAATAGCAATCAGCCCCAGCATTTT; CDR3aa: CASTLGRGGNSNQPQHF
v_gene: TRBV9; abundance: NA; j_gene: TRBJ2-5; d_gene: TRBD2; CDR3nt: TGTGCCAGCACCGGGGACCCACTAGCGCCTCAAGAGACCCAGTACTTC; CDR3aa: CASTGDPLAPQETQYF
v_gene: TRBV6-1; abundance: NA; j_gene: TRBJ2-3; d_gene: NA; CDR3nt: TGTGCCAGCAGTGAAGACATGGGCGGTATCACAGATACGCAGTATTTT; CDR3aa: CASSEDMGGITDTQYF
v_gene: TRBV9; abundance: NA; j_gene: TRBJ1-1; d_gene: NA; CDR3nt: TGTGCCAGCAGCCCCGATACGGGGTTTGGGGCTTTCTTT; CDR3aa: CASSPDTGFGAFF
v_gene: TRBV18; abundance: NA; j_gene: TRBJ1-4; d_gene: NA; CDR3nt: TGTGCCAGCTCCCCCCTAGGGGCGGTTACTAATGAAAAACTGTTTTTT; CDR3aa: CASSPLGAVTNEKLFF
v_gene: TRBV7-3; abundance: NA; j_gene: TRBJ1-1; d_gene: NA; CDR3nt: TGTGCCAGCAGCCCCGCGGGGGGCTTGAACACTGAAGCTTTCTTT; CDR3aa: CASSPAGGLNTEAFF
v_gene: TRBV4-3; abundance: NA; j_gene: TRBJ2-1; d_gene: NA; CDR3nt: TGCGCCAGCAGCCAAGCGCTAGGCTCGGGGTACAATGAGCAGTTCTTC; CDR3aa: CASSQALGSGYNEQFF
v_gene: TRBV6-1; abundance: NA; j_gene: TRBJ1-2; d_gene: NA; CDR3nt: TGTGCCAGCAGTGAGGGGGCAGTTTGGGGCTACACCTTC; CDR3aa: CASSEGAVWGYTF
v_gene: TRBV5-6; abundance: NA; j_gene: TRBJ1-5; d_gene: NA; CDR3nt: TGTGCCAGCAGCTTGGTTGGGGGGCAGCCCCAGCATTTT; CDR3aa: CASSLVGGQPQHF
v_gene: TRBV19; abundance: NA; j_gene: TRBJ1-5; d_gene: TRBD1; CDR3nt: TGTGCCAGTAACCGACGGACAGGGGCTACCTGGGGCAATCAGCCCCAGCATTTT; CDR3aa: CASNRRTGATWGNQPQHF
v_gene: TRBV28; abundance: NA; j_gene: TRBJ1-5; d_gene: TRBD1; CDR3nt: TGTGCCAGCAGTTTGGGACAGGGCAATCAGCCCCAGCATTTT; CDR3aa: CASSLGQGNQPQHF
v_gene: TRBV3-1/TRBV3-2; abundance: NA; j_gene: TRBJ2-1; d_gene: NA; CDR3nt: TGTGCCAGCAGCCAAGGGAGCGCCTCCTACAATGAGCAGTTCTTC; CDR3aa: CASSQGSASYNEQFF
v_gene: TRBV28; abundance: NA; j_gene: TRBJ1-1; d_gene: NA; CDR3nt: TGTGCCAGCAGCCAGGGTTGGACTGAAGCTTTCTTT; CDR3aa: CASSQGWTEAFF
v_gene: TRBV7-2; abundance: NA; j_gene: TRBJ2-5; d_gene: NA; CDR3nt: TGTGCCAGCAGCTCTTTGCCGGACGTGAAGACCCAGTACTTC; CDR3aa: CASSSLPDVKTQYF
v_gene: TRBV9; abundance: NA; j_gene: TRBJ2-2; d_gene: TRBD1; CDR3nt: TGTGCCAGCAGCGTAGGGGACAGGGTTATAACCGGGGAGCTGTTTTTT; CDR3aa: CASSVGDRVITGELFF
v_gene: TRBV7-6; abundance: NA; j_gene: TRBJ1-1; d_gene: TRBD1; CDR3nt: TGTGCCAGCAGCTTAGCGCCCCAGGGGGTTCAGATAAACACTGAAGCTTTCTTT; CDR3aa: CASSLAPQGVQINTEAFF
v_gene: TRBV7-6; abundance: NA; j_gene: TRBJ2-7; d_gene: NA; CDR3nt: TGTGCCAGCAGCCCGGACTCTCTCTTCTCCTACGAGCAGTACTTC; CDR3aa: CASSPDSLFSYEQYF
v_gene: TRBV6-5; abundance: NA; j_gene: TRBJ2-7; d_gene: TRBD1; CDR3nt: TGTGCCTACAGCTTGGACAGGGGGGACTACGAGCAGTACTTC; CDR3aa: CAYSLDRGDYEQYF
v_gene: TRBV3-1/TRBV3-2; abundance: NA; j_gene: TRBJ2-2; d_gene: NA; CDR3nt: TGTGCCAGCAGCCAAGGGGTCGGGGAGCTGTTTTTT; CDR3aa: CASSQGVGELFF
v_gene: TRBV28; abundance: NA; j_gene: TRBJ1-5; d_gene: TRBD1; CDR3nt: TGTGCCAGCAGTTTATGGACAGGGAATAGCAATCAGCCCCAGCATTTT; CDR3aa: CASSLWTGNSNQPQHF
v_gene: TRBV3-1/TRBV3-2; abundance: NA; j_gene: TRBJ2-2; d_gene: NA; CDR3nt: TGTGCCAGCAGCCCCGGGAACCGCTGGAACACCGGGGAGCTGTTTTTT; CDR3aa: CASSPGNRWNTGELFF
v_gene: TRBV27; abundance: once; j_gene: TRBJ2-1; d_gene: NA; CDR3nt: TGTGCCAGCAGTCCTAGCCCTCCATCCTACAATGAGCAGTTCTTC; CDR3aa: CASSPSPPSYNEQFF
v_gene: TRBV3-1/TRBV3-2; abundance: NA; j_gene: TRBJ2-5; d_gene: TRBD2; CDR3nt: TGTGCCAGCAGCCAAGGGGCGGCGGGAGATAGAGAGACCCAGTACTTC; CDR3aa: CASSQGAAGDRETQYF
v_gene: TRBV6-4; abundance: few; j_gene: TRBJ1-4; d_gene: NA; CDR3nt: TGTGCCAGCAGTGACTCCGGGACCCGCGGAGAAAAACTGTTTTTT; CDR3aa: CASSDSGTRGEKLFF
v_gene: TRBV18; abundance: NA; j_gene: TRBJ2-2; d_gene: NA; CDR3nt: TGTGCCAGCTCACCCCCCTCGGCAGGGCGGGGCACCGGGGAGCTGTTTTTT; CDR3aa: CASSPPSAGRGTGELFF
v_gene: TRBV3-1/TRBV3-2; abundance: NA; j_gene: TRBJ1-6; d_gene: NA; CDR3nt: TGTATCGGCAGCTCCTATAATTCACCCCTCCACTTT; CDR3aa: CIGSSYNSPLHF